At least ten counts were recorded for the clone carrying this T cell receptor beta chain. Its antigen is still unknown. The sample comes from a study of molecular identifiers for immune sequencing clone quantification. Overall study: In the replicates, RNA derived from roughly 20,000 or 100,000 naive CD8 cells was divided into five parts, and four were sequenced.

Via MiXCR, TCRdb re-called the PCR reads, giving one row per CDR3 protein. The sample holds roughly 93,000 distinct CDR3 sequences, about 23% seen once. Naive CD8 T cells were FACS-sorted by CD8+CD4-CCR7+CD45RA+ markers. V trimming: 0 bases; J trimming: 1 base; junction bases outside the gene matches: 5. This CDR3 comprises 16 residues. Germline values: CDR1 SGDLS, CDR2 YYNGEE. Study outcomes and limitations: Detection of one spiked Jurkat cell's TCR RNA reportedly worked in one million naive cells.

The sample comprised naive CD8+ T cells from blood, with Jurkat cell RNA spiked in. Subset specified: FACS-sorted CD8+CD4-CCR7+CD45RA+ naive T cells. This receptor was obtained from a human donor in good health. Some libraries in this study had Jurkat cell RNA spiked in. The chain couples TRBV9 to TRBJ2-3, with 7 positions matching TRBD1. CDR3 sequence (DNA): TGTGCCAGCAGCGTAGCGGCCGGGACAGGCACAGATACGCAGTATTTT. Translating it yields CASSVAAGTGTDTQYF.